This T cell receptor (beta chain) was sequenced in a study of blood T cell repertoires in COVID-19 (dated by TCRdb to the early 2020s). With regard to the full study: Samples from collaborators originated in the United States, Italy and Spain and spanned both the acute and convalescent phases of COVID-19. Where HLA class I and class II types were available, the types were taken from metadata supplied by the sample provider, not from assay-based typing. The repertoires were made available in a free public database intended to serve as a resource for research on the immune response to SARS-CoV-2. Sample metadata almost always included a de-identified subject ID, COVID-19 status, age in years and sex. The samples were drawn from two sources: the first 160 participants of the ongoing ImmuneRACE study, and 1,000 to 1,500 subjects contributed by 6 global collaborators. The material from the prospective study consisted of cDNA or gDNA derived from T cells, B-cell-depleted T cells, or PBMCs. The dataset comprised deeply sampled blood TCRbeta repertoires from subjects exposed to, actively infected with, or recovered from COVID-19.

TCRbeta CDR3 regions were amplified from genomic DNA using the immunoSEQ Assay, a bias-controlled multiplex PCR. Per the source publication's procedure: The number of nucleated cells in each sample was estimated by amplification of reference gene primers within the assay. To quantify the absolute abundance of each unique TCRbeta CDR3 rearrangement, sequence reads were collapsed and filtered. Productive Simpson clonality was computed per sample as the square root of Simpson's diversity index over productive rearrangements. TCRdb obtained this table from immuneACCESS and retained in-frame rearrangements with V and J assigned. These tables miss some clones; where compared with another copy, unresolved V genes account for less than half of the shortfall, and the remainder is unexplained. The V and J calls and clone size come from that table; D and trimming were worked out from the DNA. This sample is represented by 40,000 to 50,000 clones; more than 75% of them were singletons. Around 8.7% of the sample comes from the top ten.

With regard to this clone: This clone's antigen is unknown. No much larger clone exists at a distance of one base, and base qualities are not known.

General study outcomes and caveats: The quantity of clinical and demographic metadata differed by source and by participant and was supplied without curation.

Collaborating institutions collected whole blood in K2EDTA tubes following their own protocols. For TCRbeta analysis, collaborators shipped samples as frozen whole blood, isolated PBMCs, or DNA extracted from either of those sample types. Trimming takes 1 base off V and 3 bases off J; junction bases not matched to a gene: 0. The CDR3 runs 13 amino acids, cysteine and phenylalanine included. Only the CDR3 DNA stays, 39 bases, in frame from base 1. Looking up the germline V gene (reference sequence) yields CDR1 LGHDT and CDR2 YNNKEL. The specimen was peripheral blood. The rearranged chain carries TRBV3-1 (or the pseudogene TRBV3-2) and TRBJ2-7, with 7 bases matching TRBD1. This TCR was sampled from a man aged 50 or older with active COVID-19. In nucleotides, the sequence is TGTGCCAGCAGCCAAGCAGGGGGCTACGAGCAGTACTTC. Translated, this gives CASSQAGGYEQYF.